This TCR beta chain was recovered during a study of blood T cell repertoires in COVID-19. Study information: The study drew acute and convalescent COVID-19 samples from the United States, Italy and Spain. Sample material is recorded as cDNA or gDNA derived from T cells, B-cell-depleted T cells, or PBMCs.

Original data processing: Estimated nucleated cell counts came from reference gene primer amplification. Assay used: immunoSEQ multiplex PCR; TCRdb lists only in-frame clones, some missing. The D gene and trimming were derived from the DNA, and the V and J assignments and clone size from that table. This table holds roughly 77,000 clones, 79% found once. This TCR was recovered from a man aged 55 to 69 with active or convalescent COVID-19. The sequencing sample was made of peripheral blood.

The chain's CDR3 is CASTQGTGGGGNQPQHF. The CDR3 region has the DNA TGTGCCAGCACCCAAGGGACAGGTGGGGGGGGCAATCAGCCCCAGCATTTT. The rearrangement links TRBV6-4 to TRBJ1-5; TRBD1 matches at 8 bases. This CDR3 region has 17 residues. V gave up 7 bases and J gave up 2 bases; unmatched junction bases: 13. Germline loops: CDR1 MRHNA, CDR2 SNTAGT.